The rows below give T cell receptor beta chains drawn from one sample of a study of blood T cells in healthy people across ages. MiXCR, run by TCRdb on the 5' RACE reads, gives a single entry per CDR3 protein. The table records about 1.5 million distinct CDR3 sequences, 35% to 45% of them present only once. Sequencing used blood. Receptor source: a young woman in good health. CDR3s leave out the opening cysteine and the closing phenylalanine or tryptophan. Each record gives: D gene, V gene, J gene, CDR3 length, CDR3 protein. The D gene is left open where the match is weak.

D gene: TRBD1; V gene: TRBV5-5; J gene: TRBJ1-1; CDR3 length: 12; CDR3 protein: ASIRTGLNTEAF
D gene: TRBD2; V gene: TRBV9; J gene: TRBJ2-1; CDR3 length: 14; CDR3 protein: ASSRLAGAAYNEQF
D gene: NA; V gene: TRBV3-1; J gene: TRBJ2-4; CDR3 length: 15; CDR3 protein: ASSQDPRERSRNIQY
D gene: NA; V gene: TRBV13; J gene: TRBJ2-7; CDR3 length: 15; CDR3 protein: ASSSSGTTGYDYEQY
D gene: NA; V gene: TRBV10-3; J gene: TRBJ1-2; CDR3 length: 11; CDR3 protein: AISELQNYGYT
D gene: TRBD1; V gene: TRBV20-1; J gene: TRBJ1-5; CDR3 length: 12; CDR3 protein: SADEGAGNQPQH
D gene: NA; V gene: TRBV14; J gene: TRBJ1-1; CDR3 length: 11; CDR3 protein: ASSAGSHTEAF
D gene: NA; V gene: TRBV6-2/TRBV6-3; J gene: TRBJ2-7; CDR3 length: 13; CDR3 protein: ASVRRLAINNEQY
D gene: NA; V gene: TRBV6-5; J gene: TRBJ1-2; CDR3 length: 13; CDR3 protein: ASSYSDEGFYGYT
D gene: TRBD2; V gene: TRBV4-3; J gene: NA; CDR3 length: 13; CDR3 protein: ASSQALAASCEQY
D gene: TRBD2; V gene: TRBV28; J gene: TRBJ2-1; CDR3 length: 13; CDR3 protein: ASLAWGGRGNEQF
D gene: TRBD1; V gene: TRBV4-1; J gene: TRBJ2-2; CDR3 length: 14; CDR3 protein: ASSYRTGGNTGELF
D gene: NA; V gene: TRBV21-1; J gene: TRBJ2-3; CDR3 length: 13; CDR3 protein: ASSKVGPRTDTQY
D gene: NA; V gene: TRBV6-5; J gene: TRBJ2-1; CDR3 length: 13; CDR3 protein: ASSYTGILYNEQF
D gene: TRBD1; V gene: TRBV4-3; J gene: TRBJ2-5; CDR3 length: 13; CDR3 protein: ASSQGTGTWETQY
D gene: NA; V gene: TRBV4-3; J gene: TRBJ2-7; CDR3 length: 14; CDR3 protein: ASSQGGLPSPYEQY
D gene: NA; V gene: TRBV29-1; J gene: TRBJ2-7; CDR3 length: 14; CDR3 protein: SVDFYPNSGGGEQY
D gene: NA; V gene: TRBV3-1; J gene: TRBJ2-7; CDR3 length: 13; CDR3 protein: ASSRSNRELYEQY
D gene: NA; V gene: TRBV4-1; J gene: TRBJ2-6; CDR3 length: 15; CDR3 protein: ASSQTSTGLGANVLT